This T cell receptor beta chain was sequenced in a study of radiation and T cells in renal cell carcinoma. Study-level results: From baseline, blood top tumor clonotypes peaked at 2 weeks post-radiation.

The assay was immunoSEQ multiplex PCR, and TCRdb's table has in-frame clones only and misses some. The profile covers about 100,000 clones, with 65% to 90% appearing a single time and approximately 6.9% taken by the ten largest. Turning to this clone: The antigen remains undetermined.

Time point described: blood 4 weeks post-SBRT, at nephrectomy. The treatment: 15 Gy SBRT to primary tumor, nephrectomy 4 weeks later. Nephrectomy followed 15 Gy stereotactic body radiation by 4 weeks. The TCR comes from a man in his fifties or sixties with renal cell carcinoma. This specimen consisted of blood, obtained from a patient whose treatment included radiotherapy and nephrectomy.

CDR3 loop: CASSLETSFLTYEQYF. CDR3 DNA sequence: TGTGCCAGCAGCTTAGAGACCTCCTTCCTAACCTACGAGCAGTACTTC. This chain uses TRBV11-1 with TRBJ2-7; D is ambiguous. The CDR3 runs to 16 residues. Deletions cut 1 base from V and 2 bases from J, with 15 bases between. Germline CDR1 reads SGHAT; CDR2 reads FQDESV (reference sequence).